This T cell receptor (beta chain) was profiled in a study of CD8+CD57+ T cells in acquired aplastic anemia. Study information: Sorted cells (CD4+ and CD8+) yielded DNA amounts that averaged about 3.4 ug.

Regarding this clonotype: Antigen: not known.

Both TCR beta VDJ combination and CDR3 sequence profiling were carried out. Genomic DNA was the template for this profiling. Each CDR3 protein is one row after TCRdb ran MiXCR on the reads. This table holds about 180,000 distinct CDR3 sequences, almost 50% found once. The CDR3 consists of 14 residues. Germline CDR1 is WSHSY and CDR2 is SAAADI. V was pared by 6 bases and J by 5 bases, with 6 bases of the junction left unmatched. Study observations and caveats: Common to patients and controls were about 31 CD8+ CDR3 sequences. Researchers reported that CD8+ Simpson's diversity was not significantly different in patients versus controls.

It was patients with CD8+CD57+ cell expansion by flow cytometry who were chosen for sequencing. The patients, all of them, had severe acquired aplastic anemia. This chain uses TRBV10-2 with TRBJ2-1; 8 bases match TRBD2. Sequenced: sorted CD4+, CD8+, or CD8+CD57+ T cells (not recorded which) from PBMCs. The receptor was derived from a human donor with aplastic anemia. The CDR3 DNA follows: TGCGCCAGCAGAACGGGGGGGACTAACAATGAGCAGTTCTTC. Translation: CASRTGGTNNEQFF.